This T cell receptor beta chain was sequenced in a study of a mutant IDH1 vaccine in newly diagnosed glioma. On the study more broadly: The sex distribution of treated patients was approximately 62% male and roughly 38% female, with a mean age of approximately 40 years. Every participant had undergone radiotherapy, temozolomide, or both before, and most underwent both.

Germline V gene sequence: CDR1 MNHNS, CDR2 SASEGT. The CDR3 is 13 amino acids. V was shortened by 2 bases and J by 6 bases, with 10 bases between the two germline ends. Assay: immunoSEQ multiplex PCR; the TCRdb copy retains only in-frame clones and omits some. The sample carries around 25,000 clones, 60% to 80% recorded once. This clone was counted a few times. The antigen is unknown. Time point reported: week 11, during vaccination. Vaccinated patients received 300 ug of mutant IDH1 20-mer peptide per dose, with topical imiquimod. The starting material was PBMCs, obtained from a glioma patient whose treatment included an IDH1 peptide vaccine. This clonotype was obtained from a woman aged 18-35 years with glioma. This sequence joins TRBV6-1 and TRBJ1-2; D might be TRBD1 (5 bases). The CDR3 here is CASSENTRDGYTF. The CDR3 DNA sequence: TGTGCCAGCAGTGAAAACACCAGGGATGGCTACACCTTC.